The 18 T cell receptor beta chains listed next were all sequenced from one sample in a study of T cell changes during pregnancy in multiple sclerosis. Libraries were prepared by immunoSEQ multiplex PCR; TCRdb keeps only in-frame clonotypes and omits some of them. The data hold around 50,000 clones, with around nine tenths observed a single time. Sequencing used peripheral blood from another person, used as feeder cells. These receptors were taken from a human donor whose cells served as feeder cells for cultures in a pregnancy study.

Only one count was recorded for this clone. The CDR3 region is CASRPDRGSYYGYTF. The CDR3 DNA follows: TGTGCCAGCAGACCGGACAGGGGTTCTTACTATGGCTACACCTTC. The chain is built from TRBV6-1 and TRBJ1-2, with TRBD1 matching over 9 bases. This CDR3 comprises 15 residues. In germline, CDR1 is MNHNS, CDR2 SASEGT. V lost 6 bases and J lost 3; bases outside the gene matches: 8.

The chain employs TRBV13 and TRBJ1-2, with unresolved D. CDR3 length: 14 amino acids. Trimming took 2 bases from V and 2 from J, leaving 9 bases between them. Germline CDR1 reads PRHDT; CDR2 reads FYEKMQ (reference sequence). The CDR3 bases are TGTGCCAGCAGCTTAAGGGCCGGAAACTATGGCTACACCTTC. Protein product: CASSLRAGNYGYTF.

The chain recombines TRBV4-2 with TRBJ2-1; D might be TRBD1 (5 bases). Germline CDR1 LGHNA, CDR2 YNFKEQ. The V and J ends lost 0 bases and 6 bases respectively, with 6 bases between them. The CDR3 sequence is 13 residues long. CDR3 protein: CASSQEGRNEQFF. As DNA, the CDR3 is TGTGCCAGCAGCCAAGAGGGGCGCAATGAGCAGTTCTTC.

V is TRBV11-3 and J is TRBJ2-1; D perhaps matches TRBD2 (6 bases). V was cut by 1 base and J by 12 bases, with 13 bases left in between. Germline-derived CDR1 and CDR2 are SGHNT and YENEEA. The CDR3 has 13 residues. The CDR3 DNA is TGTGCCAGCAGCTTAGTGGGGGGAATGGGGCAGTTCTTC. Protein: CASSLVGGMGQFF.

V usage is TRBV19 and J usage is TRBJ1-4, with 7 bases identical to TRBD1. The CDR3 loop spans 12 amino acids. V trimming: 6 bases; J trimming: 8 bases; junction bases outside the gene matches: 3. From germline, CDR1 is LNHDA and CDR2 SQIVND (reference sequence). Here the CDR3 reads CASSGTAEKLFF. The CDR3 nucleotides read TGTGCCAGTAGCGGGACAGCCGAAAAACTGTTTTTT.

The chain has TRBV6-5 and TRBJ2-1; tentatively, D is TRBD2 (5 bases). The CDR3 extends over 11 amino acids. With 4 bases removed from V and 8 bases from J, the gap between germline ends came to 6 bases. Germline V lookup: CDR1 MNHEY, CDR2 SVGAGI. CDR3 loop: CASSWGDEQFF. DNA of the CDR3: TGTGCCAGCAGTTGGGGAGATGAGCAGTTCTTC.

V and J are TRBV10-1 and TRBJ2-7, with 12 bases identical to TRBD2. V dropped 6 bases and J dropped 5; count of bases not matched to a gene: 11. The CDR3 runs 16 residues. CDR1 and CDR2 from the germline V gene are WNHNN and SYGVQD (reference sequence). This chain's CDR3 is CASRARLAGEGNEQYF. The CDR3 coding sequence is TGCGCCAGCAGGGCCAGACTAGCGGGAGAAGGAAACGAGCAGTACTTC.

This clone has only a few counts. The chain combines TRBV4-2 with TRBJ1-3; 11 bases match TRBD1. Germline CDR1 reads LGHNA; CDR2 reads YNFKEQ. V lost 4 bases, J lost 2 bases, and 10 bases stayed unmatched. The CDR3 loop spans 18 amino acids. CDR3 protein: CASSPLGPGQGAGNTIYF. The CDR3 DNA sequence: TGTGCCAGCAGCCCTCTGGGACCGGGACAGGGGGCTGGAAACACCATATATTTT.

The J gene is TRBJ2-7, the V gene TRBV4-2; D gene ambiguous. CDR3 length equals 15 residues. Deletions cut 0 bases from V and 0 bases from J, with 9 bases between. The germline gives CDR1 LGHNA, CDR2 YNFKEQ. In DNA, the CDR3 is TGTGCCAGCAGCCAAGAGGTGGGAACCTCCTACGAGCAGTACTTC. Its translation is CASSQEVGTSYEQYF.

With respect to this clone: The same CDR3 is also encoded by other DNA sequences in this sample. DNA of the CDR3: TGCAGTGTCTCCCCAGGTGATGGCTACACCTTC. Protein product: CSVSPGDGYTF. J is TRBJ1-2 and V is TRBV29-1; D unclear. The CDR3 runs to 11 residues. Looked up from germline, CDR1 is SQVTM and CDR2 is ANQGSEA.

The genes are TRBV7-3 and TRBJ1-1; D is possibly TRBD1 (5 bases). V shed 5 bases and J shed 6 bases, with 10 bases lying between them. The V gene's germline CDR1 is SGHTA and CDR2 FQGTGA. The CDR3 sequence is 12 residues long. The CDR3 region has the DNA TGTGCCAGCAGCCCGGGGGGTGCTGAAGCTTTCTTT. The encoded protein is CASSPGGAEAFF.

The rearrangement links TRBV6-5 to TRBJ1-1; D is unclear. This CDR3 has 14 amino acids. Germline lookup yields CDR1 MNHEY and CDR2 SVGAGI. Trimming took 5 bases from V and 1 from J, leaving 11 bases between them. The CDR3 region is CASSIQTGNTEAFF. For the CDR3, the DNA is TGTGCCAGCAGTATCCAGACGGGGAACACTGAAGCTTTCTTT.

The V call is TRBV9, the J call TRBJ1-5, with TRBD1 matching over 10 bases. There are 15 residues in the CDR3. Germline CDR1 SGDLS, CDR2 YYNGEE. After removal of 3 bases from V and 7 bases from J, the junction contained 7 bases not matched to a gene. The CDR3 spells CASSGGQGIGQPQHF. CDR3 coding DNA: TGTGCCAGCAGCGGGGGACAGGGGATTGGACAGCCCCAGCATTTT.

J is TRBJ2-2 and V is TRBV27; TRBD1 matches 9 bases. The V segment lost 5 bases and the J segment 4 bases; nucleotides outside the gene matches: 8. Germline CDR1 and CDR2: MNHEY and SMNVEV (reference sequence). CDR3 length equals 16 residues. The CDR3 protein is CASSIRDRVRTGELFF. The CDR3 bases are TGTGCCAGCAGTATCCGGGACAGGGTTCGCACCGGGGAGCTGTTTTTT.

The chain combines TRBV5-1 with TRBJ2-1; 14 positions agree with TRBD2. V trimming: 4 bases; J trimming: 8 bases; junction bases outside the gene matches: 14. CDR3 size: 18 residues. The V gene's germline CDR1 is SGHRS and CDR2 YFSETQ. The CDR3 region has the DNA TGCGCCAGCAGCCCGGGACTAGCGGGAGTTCTGTTTGGTCATGAGCAGTTCTTC. This translates into CASSPGLAGVLFGHEQFF.

The genes are TRBV4-1 and TRBJ2-1; D possibly matches TRBD1 or TRBD2 (6 bases each). The CDR3 sequence is 17 residues long. CDR1 and CDR2 (germline): MGHRA, YSYEKL. V lost 2 bases and J lost 10, with 24 bases in between. DNA of the CDR3: TGCGCCAGCAGCCAACGGTCTCGGGCAGGGGAGGCGAGGGAGCAGTTCTTC. Translation: CASSQRSRAGEAREQFF.

The chain links TRBV7-8 to TRBJ2-4; TRBD1 agrees at 7 bases. This CDR3 contains 19 residues. From germline, CDR1 is SGHVS and CDR2 FQNEAQ. The trim removed 1 base at V and 0 bases at J, leaving 12 bases unmatched. The CDR3 sequence is CASSLGTGTAPIAKNIQYF. In nucleotides, the CDR3 is TGTGCCAGCAGCTTAGGGACCGGGACAGCACCCATAGCCAAAAACATTCAGTACTTC.

The chain recombines TRBV18 with TRBJ2-7, with 7 bases that match TRBD1. The CDR3 has 12 residues. With V trimmed by 4 bases and J by 4 bases, 1 base remained unmatched. Germline V gene data show CDR1 as KGHSH and CDR2 as LQKENI. The CDR3 spells CASSQDRYEQYF. The CDR3 nucleotides read TGTGCCAGCTCACAGGACAGGTACGAGCAGTACTTC.